The clone carrying this TCR beta chain was seen only a few times. The antigen is not known. The data derive from a study of beta chain features in type 1 diabetes. Study summary: Patients were similar to healthy donors in age and gender (as well as in cell yields). All samples together contributed 90 million to 110 million sorted cells for examination. The study's findings and limits: Patients with type 1 diabetes showed fewer VDJ junction insertions and more deletions. TCRB CDR3 length was moderately but significantly reduced in all four CD4+ subsets of Type 1 diabetes patients.

As every portion of the isolated RNA was reverse transcribed, the sequencing read expressed TCRB transcripts. Sequencing was performed with immunoSEQ multiplex PCR; in TCRdb, only in-frame clones are kept and a portion is missing. The sample lists some 350,000 clones; around an eighth were seen once. CDR3 length: 15 residues. The germline gives CDR1 LNHDA, CDR2 SQIVND (reference sequence). The V end lost 7 bases, the J end lost 3 bases, and 18 bases lay between the germline ends. This receptor was identified in a woman aged 18-29 years with type 1 diabetes. Sequencing was done on a sample of naive CD4+ T cells from blood. The rearrangement links TRBV19 to TRBJ1-1; no reliable D call. The chain's CDR3 is CASNTRTAGYTEAFF. The DNA of the CDR3 is TGTGCCAGTAATACAAGGACGGCGGGATACACTGAAGCTTTCTTT.